A single T cell receptor beta chain is shown here with its context. Profiling relied on immunoSEQ multiplex PCR, and the TCRdb table lists in-frame clones only, not all of them. Counted here are about 68,000 clones, approximately 90% occurring once; the ten biggest clones make up more than 1%. This entry comes from a study of OX40 agonist ivuxolimab in advanced cancers. Study-level background: The study enrolled dose-escalation patients with hepatocellular carcinoma, melanoma, renal cell or head and neck cancer.

Germline V gene data show CDR1 as KGHSH and CDR2 as LQKENI. V dropped 2 bases and J dropped 6 bases, with 15 bases sitting between them. CDR3 size: 15 residues. The rearrangement uses TRBV18 and TRBJ2-3; the D gene is possibly TRBD2 (6 bases). This sequence originates from an adult with an advanced solid tumor such as melanoma, head and neck, liver or kidney cancer. The material sequenced was CD4+ or CD8+ T cells sorted from blood, taken in a trial of the OX40 agonist ivuxolimab. CDR3: CASSPMQGLLDTQYF. DNA of the CDR3: TGTGCCAGCTCACCAATGCAGGGACTTTTGGATACGCAGTATTTT.